The source of this T cell receptor beta chain is a study of vaccination effects on CD4 cells after COVID-19. Across the study: A couple of convalescent pre-vaccine samples were taken 142 and 148 days post-diagnosis.

Within the ViraFEST assay, antigen-specific CD4+ T cells underwent expansion with viral peptide pools prior to sequencing. The culture ran for approximately nine days before CD4+ T cells were isolated. Between March and December 2020, the person had a SARS-CoV-2 infection that PCR confirmed. Study observations and caveats: Convalescent patients in the study were few, and early post-infection timepoints were absent.

As concerns this clone: The target antigen is unknown.

Using immunoSEQ multiplex PCR, the repertoire was profiled, and TCRdb retains in-frame clones only, with some absent. The sample contains roughly 73,000 clones, over 65% of which appear only once. The sequence derives from a human donor who had a prior SARS-CoV-2 infection. The sample was CD4+ T cells from PBMCs cultured with HIV peptides, taken before COVID-19 vaccination. Subset denoted: HIV-1 Nef peptide pool negative control/reference culture.

The DNA of the CDR3 is TGTGCCAGCAGTTGGGACAGTCGGGGCTACACCTTC. This encodes CASSWDSRGYTF. V is TRBV6-5 and J is TRBJ1-2, with 7 bases aligning to TRBD1. The germline CDR1 and CDR2 sequences are MNHEY and SVGAGI. V shed 4 bases and J 8 bases; nucleotides not matched to a gene: 4. The CDR3 has 12 amino acids.